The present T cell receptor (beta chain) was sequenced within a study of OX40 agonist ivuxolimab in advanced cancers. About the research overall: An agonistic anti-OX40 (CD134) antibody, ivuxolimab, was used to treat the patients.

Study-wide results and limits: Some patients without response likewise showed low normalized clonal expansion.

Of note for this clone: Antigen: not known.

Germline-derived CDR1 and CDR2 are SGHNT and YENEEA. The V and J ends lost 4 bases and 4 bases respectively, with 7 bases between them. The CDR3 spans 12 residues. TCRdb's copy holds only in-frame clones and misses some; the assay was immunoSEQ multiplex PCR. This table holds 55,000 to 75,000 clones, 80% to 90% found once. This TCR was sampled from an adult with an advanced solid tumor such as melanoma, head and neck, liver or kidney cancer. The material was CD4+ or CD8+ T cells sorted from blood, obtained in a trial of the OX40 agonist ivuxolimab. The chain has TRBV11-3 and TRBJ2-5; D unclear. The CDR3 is CASSSNSETQYF. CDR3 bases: TGTGCCAGCAGCTCCAACTCAGAGACCCAGTACTTC.